The 8 T cell receptor beta chains reported below all come from one sample, sequenced in a study of blood T cell repertoires in COVID-19. TCRdb's table, derived via immunoSEQ multiplex PCR, lists solely in-frame clones and lacks some. The sample shows approximately 270,000 clones, about nine tenths of them seen only once. Sequenced: PBMCs or T cells enriched from blood (not recorded which). All receptors come from a man between 40 and 49 years old who had recovered from COVID-19.

This clone was counted a single time. This rearrangement joins TRBV28 to TRBJ2-6, with a weak D call TRBD1 (6 bases). Trimming stripped 5 bases from V and 0 bases from J, with 11 bases between. This CDR3 comprises 16 residues. Germline CDR1 is MDHEN and CDR2 is SYDVKM. CDR3 sequence: CASSRTGHSGANVLTF. The CDR3 nucleotides read TGTGCCAGCAGTCGAACAGGGCACTCTGGGGCCAACGTCCTGACTTTC.

The V and J genes are TRBV19 and TRBJ2-7, with 13 bases matching TRBD2. Germline CDR1 is LNHDA and CDR2 is SQIVND (reference sequence). V dropped 5 bases and J dropped 2; count of bases not matched to a gene: 9. The length of the CDR3 is 17 residues. CDR3 in DNA: TGTGCCAGTAGTCCCAACGGACTAGCGGGGGAACCCTACGAGCAGTACTTC. It specifies CASSPNGLAGEPYEQYF.

The chain uses TRBV7-2 and TRBJ2-7, with 14 bases identical to TRBD2. The V gene end was trimmed by 4 bases and the J gene end by 3 bases; junction bases not matched to a gene: 5. The germline gives CDR1 SGHTA, CDR2 FQGNSA. The CDR3 contains 16 residues. The CDR3 region has the DNA TGTGCCAGCAGCTCAGGACTAGCGGGGGGCAACTACGAGCAGTACTTC. Amino acids: CASSSGLAGGNYEQYF.

The rearrangement joins TRBV19 to TRBJ1-2; 8 bases are a match to TRBD1. The CDR3 is 14 amino acids. V trimming: 5 bases; J trimming: 6 bases; junction bases outside the gene matches: 8. Germline values: CDR1 LNHDA, CDR2 SQIVND (reference sequence). In DNA form, the CDR3 reads TGTGCCAGTAGTTTCCGGGACAGGTCCCATGGCTACACCTTC. As protein: CASSFRDRSHGYTF. Looking up the rest from reference TRBV19 and TRBJ1-2 gives the full variable domain: DGGITQSPKYLFRKEGQNVTLSCEQNLNHDAMYWYRQDPGQGLRLIYYSQIVNDFQKGDIAEGYSVSREKKESFPLTVTSAQKNPTAFYLCASSFRDRSHGYTFGSGTRLTVV.

In nucleotides, the CDR3 is TGCGCCAGCAGCTTAGCGGGGGGGCCGGGTGAGACCCAGTACTTC. Translated, it gives CASSLAGGPGETQYF. The chain employs TRBV5-1 and TRBJ2-5; 10 bases line up with TRBD2. The trim removed 2 bases at V and 5 bases at J, leaving 6 bases unmatched. The V gene's germline CDR1 is SGHRS and CDR2 YFSETQ. The CDR3 length is 15 residues.

CDR3 sequence: CASSHSGTGGTEAFF. The DNA of the CDR3 is TGTGCCAGCAGCCACTCCGGGACAGGGGGCACTGAAGCTTTCTTT. This rearrangement joins TRBV16 to TRBJ1-1, with TRBD1 identical over 11 bases. Trimming removed 3 bases from V and 4 bases from J; junction bases left unmatched: 4. The CDR3 length is 15 residues. In germline, CDR1 is KGHSY, CDR2 FQNENV.

The rearrangement joins TRBV6-5 to TRBJ1-4; TRBD1 is a possible D gene (6 bases). Trimming left V 7 bases short and J 8 bases short, with 17 bases between. Germline V lookup: CDR1 MNHEY, CDR2 SVGAGI. This CDR3 region has 14 residues. The CDR3 sequence: CASNTGRVNEKLFF. The CDR3 DNA reads TGTGCCAGCAATACAGGGCGGGTTAACGAAAAACTGTTTTTT.

The rearrangement joins TRBV6-5 to TRBJ1-1; no clear D. The CDR3 sequence is 14 residues long. CDR1 and CDR2 (germline): MNHEY, SVGAGI. V was pared by 1 base and J by 1 base, with 7 bases between. The CDR3 protein is CASSYYSTNTEAFF. In nucleotides, the CDR3 is TGTGCCAGCAGTTACTACAGTACGAACACTGAAGCTTTCTTT.